One and the same sample provided the 24 T cell receptor beta chains below, sequenced in a study of post-analysis software for immune sequencing data. Findings and limits, study-wide: About five TRBV segments were more frequent in patients than controls; TRBV5-6, TRBV5-1 and TRBV20-1 belonged to this group.

cDNA libraries for TCR beta contained unique molecular identifiers. Each CDR3 protein is one row after TCRdb ran MiXCR on the PCR reads. Here the sample spans more than 500,000 distinct CDR3 sequences, approximately 34% being singletons. For these TCRs, the target antigens are not known. The sequenced sample consisted of blood. The receptors originated from a girl aged 2 to 17 with multiple sclerosis.

This clonotype was observed a handful of times. The rearrangement joins TRBV7-9 to TRBJ2-5; D ambiguous. This CDR3 region has 12 residues. Looked up from germline, CDR1 is SEHNR and CDR2 is FQNEAQ (reference sequence). Trimming cost V 2 bases and J 7 bases, with 8 bases left between them. The CDR3 protein is CASSLHPGTQYF. The CDR3 nucleotides read TGTGCCAGCAGCTTACACCCAGGGACCCAGTACTTC. Supplemented by reference TRBV7-9 and TRBJ2-5, the full variable domain reads DTGVSQNPRHKITKRGQNVTFRCDPISEHNRLYWYRQTLGQGPEFLTYFQNEAQLEKSRLLSDRFSAERPKGSFSTLEIQRTEQGDSAMYLCASSLHPGTQYFGPGTRLLVL.

The chain carries TRBV3-1 and TRBJ2-7, with a possible D match to TRBD2 (6 bases). V was cut by 1 base and J by 2 bases, with 9 bases left in between. The CDR3 has 14 residues. Germline V gives CDR1 LGHDT, CDR2 YNNKEL (reference sequence). CDR3 sequence: CASSQVRGAYEQYF. DNA for the CDR3: TGTGCCAGCAGCCAAGTTCGCGGGGCCTACGAGCAGTACTTC.

This clonotype was observed a handful of times. The V and J genes are TRBV4-1 and TRBJ1-4; D is unclear. CDR3 length: 12 amino acids. Trimming removed 1 base at V and 10 bases at J, with 7 bases between. Germline CDR1 reads MGHRA; CDR2 reads YSYEKL. CDR3 amino acids: CASSQVAGKLFF. The CDR3 DNA reads as TGCGCCAGCAGCCAAGTAGCGGGAAAACTGTTTTTT.

This clonotype was seen repeatedly, ten times or more. This chain links TRBV7-2 with TRBJ2-1, with 11 bases aligning to TRBD2. The CDR3 runs 16 residues. J lost 4 bases, V lost 6 bases, and 8 bases had no gene match. Germline V gives CDR1 SGHTA, CDR2 FQGNSA. The CDR3 here is CASRRTSGGTYNEQFF. For the CDR3, the DNA is TGTGCCAGCAGACGAACTAGCGGGGGCACTTACAATGAGCAGTTCTTC.

The rearrangement links TRBV12-3 or TRBV12-4 to TRBJ1-1, with 10 bases aligning to TRBD1. The junction had 5 bases not matched to a gene; V was cut back by 6 bases and J by 4 bases. The CDR3 has 14 amino acids. The CDR3 nucleotides are TGTGCCAGCAGGTTGGACAGGGGGAGCACTGAAGCTTTCTTT. Amino acid sequence: CASRLDRGSTEAFF.

The rearrangement links TRBV5-1 to TRBJ2-1; D is uncertain. V was trimmed by 1 base and J by 7 bases, leaving 9 bases between them. In germline, CDR1 is SGHRS, CDR2 YFSETQ. The CDR3 has 13 residues. The CDR3 coding sequence is TGCGCCAGCAGCTTGCCCGAGTCGAATGAGCAGTTCTTC. Its protein is CASSLPESNEQFF. Complete variable domain (other parts from reference TRBV5-1 and TRBJ2-1): KAGVTQTPRYLIKTRGQQVTLSCSPISGHRSVSWYQQTPGQGLQFLFEYFSETQRNKGNFPGRFSGRQFSNSRSEMNVSTLELGDSALYLCASSLPESNEQFFGPGTRLTVL.

This clonotype has a handful of counts. DNA for the CDR3: TGTGCCAGCAGCTTGTGTGGGACAGGGGGGCAAGAAAACAATCAGCCCCAGCATTTT. This codes for CASSLCGTGGQENNQPQHF. This chain links TRBV5-6 with TRBJ1-5; 11 nucleotides match TRBD1. From germline, CDR1 is SGHDT and CDR2 YYEEEE. This CDR3 contains 19 residues. J lost 3 bases, V lost 1 base, and 12 bases had no gene match.

The chain joins TRBV25-1 to TRBJ2-7, with 9 bases aligning to TRBD1. V was clipped by 10 bases and J by 3 bases; unmatched bases: 7. The CDR3 covers 13 residues. Looked up from germline, CDR1 is MGHDK and CDR2 is SYGVNS. The CDR3 bases are TGTGCCATCGGCGGGACAGGGCGCTACGAGCAGTACTTC. This sequence encodes CAIGGTGRYEQYF.

As concerns this clonotype: At one end, the junction sequence differs from germline, possibly due to a read error. The chain is built from TRBV6-6 and TRBJ2-2; 8 nucleotides align to TRBD2. The CDR3 runs 15 residues. In germline, CDR1 is MNHNY, CDR2 SVGAGI (reference sequence). The CDR3 region is CTSSYGRAEAGELFF. The CDR3 DNA reads as TGTACCAGCAGTTACGGGAGGGCGGAGGCCGGGGAGCTGTTTTTT.

The rearrangement uses TRBV20-1 and TRBJ2-7; D possibly corresponds to TRBD1 (5 bases). Germline CDR1 reads DFQATT; CDR2 reads SNEGSKA (reference sequence). The CDR3 extends over 14 amino acids. Trimming cost V 6 bases and J 1 base, with 16 bases left between them. The CDR3 DNA reads TGCAGTGCCCGGAGTCAGGGTAGTTCCTACGAGCAGTACTTC. Its protein is CSARSQGSSYEQYF.

This sequence joins TRBV19 and TRBJ1-1; D gene ambiguous. The germline CDR1 and CDR2 sequences are LNHDA and SQIVND (reference sequence). The CDR3 is 15 amino acids. The ends were cut back, 2 bases at V and 1 base at J, with 11 bases in the middle. The CDR3 DNA reads TGTGCCAGTAGTATAAGCGTTGCAGGGAACACTGAAGCTTTCTTT. This translates into CASSISVAGNTEAFF.

This chain links TRBV4-1 with TRBJ1-1; tentatively, D is TRBD1 (6 bases). Looked up from germline, CDR1 is MGHRA and CDR2 is YSYEKL. The CDR3 spans 14 residues. Deletions cut 0 bases from V and 3 bases from J, with 8 bases between. The CDR3 sequence: CASSQDTGYTEAFF. In DNA form, the CDR3 reads TGCGCCAGCAGCCAAGACACAGGGTACACTGAAGCTTTCTTT.

The rearrangement uses TRBV6-6 and TRBJ1-2, with D possibly TRBD1 on 6 matching bases. The V and J ends lost 4 bases and 8 bases respectively, with 20 bases between them. There are 15 residues in the CDR3. Germline V lookup: CDR1 MNHNY, CDR2 SVGAGI (reference sequence). The CDR3 reads CASSSVREDSGGYTF. The CDR3 bases are TGTGCCAGCAGTTCCGTCCGGGAGGACAGCGGGGGCTACACCTTC.

The chain is built from TRBV7-8 and TRBJ1-4, with D perhaps matching TRBD1 (5 bases). The CDR3 is made up of 15 amino acids. The germline gives CDR1 SGHVS, CDR2 FQNEAQ. Trimming took off 1 base at V and 7 bases at J, with 13 bases between the two ends. CDR3 amino acids: CASSLGGAVTEKLFF. The CDR3 DNA sequence: TGTGCCAGCAGCTTAGGAGGGGCCGTGACTGAAAAACTGTTTTTT.

The J gene is TRBJ2-3, the V gene TRBV19; D unresolved. With 5 bases removed from V and 2 bases from J, the gap between germline ends came to 17 bases. The CDR3 loop spans 16 amino acids. Germline CDR1 is LNHDA and CDR2 is SQIVND (reference sequence). The CDR3 region is CASSARTKDSTDTQYF. DNA for the CDR3: TGTGCCAGTAGTGCGCGGACCAAGGATTCCACAGATACGCAGTATTTT.

This chain uses TRBV9 with TRBJ1-2; tentatively, D is TRBD1 (6 bases). CDR1 and CDR2 (germline): SGDLS, YYNGEE. V dropped 3 bases and J dropped 4 bases, with 13 bases sitting between them. The CDR3 is 14 amino acids. The CDR3 sequence: CASSAQTGSYGYTF. DNA for the CDR3: TGTGCCAGCAGCGCCCAGACAGGTTCCTATGGCTACACCTTC. The full variable domain, rest sourced from reference TRBV9 and TRBJ1-2, is DSGVTQTPKHLITATGQRVTLRCSPRSGDLSVYWYQQSLDQGLQFLIQYYNGEERAKGNILERFSAQQFPDLHSELNLSSLELGDSALYFCASSAQTGSYGYTFGSGTRLTVV.

This sequence joins TRBV11-2 and TRBJ2-5; D is ambiguous. Germline values: CDR1 SGHAT, CDR2 FQNNGV. V lost 0 bases, J lost 3 bases, and 2 bases lay in between. The CDR3 contains 12 residues. CDR3 in amino acids: CASSLEKETQYF. The CDR3 bases are TGTGCCAGCAGCTTAGAAAAAGAGACCCAGTACTTC.

This clonotype came up once. The CDR3 DNA sequence: TGTGCCAGCACGTGGGCAGCAGGGCGCACAGATACGCAGTATTTT. This sequence encodes CASTWAAGRTDTQYF. The genes are TRBV27 and TRBJ2-3; tentatively, D is TRBD1 (5 bases). Germline CDR1 and CDR2: MNHEY and SMNVEV (reference sequence). Trimming left V 7 bases short and J 1 base short, with 15 bases between. The CDR3 is made up of 15 amino acids.

J is TRBJ2-5 and V is TRBV5-6; D not resolved. This CDR3 is built from 13 residues. The ends were cut back, 3 bases at V and 4 bases at J, with 10 bases in the middle. Germline assignment: CDR1 SGHDT and CDR2 YYEEEE. CDR3 bases: TGTGCCAGCAGCTACCGTCTGGTAGAGACCCAGTACTTC. It translates to CASSYRLVETQYF.

The rearrangement links TRBV5-6 to TRBJ2-1; TRBD2 matches at 16 bases. The CDR3 has 16 amino acids. Losses at the gene ends were 3 bases for V and 7 bases for J; bases not matched to a gene: 4. Germline assignment: CDR1 SGHDT and CDR2 YYEEEE. The CDR3 sequence: CASSSVGLAGGNEQFF. Here the CDR3 DNA reads TGTGCCAGCAGCTCCGTGGGACTAGCGGGGGGGAATGAGCAGTTCTTC.

This clonotype was seen a few times. V usage is TRBV10-2 and J usage is TRBJ2-1; no clear D gene. This CDR3 is 13 amino acids long. The germline V gene encodes CDR1 WSHSY and CDR2 SAAADI. The germline V and J ends were trimmed by 4 bases and 3 bases, with 7 bases remaining between them. The CDR3 coding sequence is TGCGCCAGCAGTGGAGTGGGCTACAATGAGCAGTTCTTC. As protein: CASSGVGYNEQFF.

The V gene is TRBV20-1, the J gene TRBJ1-5; possible D gene TRBD1, 6 bases. The CDR3 runs 15 residues. Germline assignment: CDR1 DFQATT and CDR2 SNEGSKA (reference sequence). V lost 6 bases, J lost 5 bases, and 20 bases lay in between. CDR3 in amino acids: CSAGGQGRGYQPQHF. The CDR3 DNA is TGCAGTGCCGGGGGGCAGGGGAGGGGGTATCAGCCCCAGCATTTT.

The chain links TRBV2 to TRBJ2-7, with 13 nucleotides matching TRBD2. CDR1 is SNHLY and CDR2 is FYNNEI in the germline V gene. CDR3 length: 15 residues. With 6 bases clipped from V and 4 bases from J, the junction kept 6 bases outside the gene matches. CDR3 sequence reads: CASSKLAGGPYEQYF. The CDR3, as DNA: TGTGCCAGCAGCAAACTAGCGGGGGGGCCTTACGAGCAGTACTTC.

V is TRBV7-2 and J is TRBJ1-5, with D uncertain. The CDR3 is made up of 12 amino acids. Germline loops: CDR1 SGHTA, CDR2 FQGNSA. V gave up 4 bases and J gave up 5 bases, with 6 bases separating them. The CDR3 DNA reads as TGTGCCAGCAGCTCCGCGGATCAGCCCCAGCATTTT. Amino acids: CASSSADQPQHF.